This T cell receptor (beta chain) was obtained from a study of T cell responses to AZD1222 COVID-19 vaccine. Across the whole study: Some second doses came at about 4 weeks and others at about 12 weeks; these were pooled.

Study observations and caveats: The donors showed a predominance of white British ancestry and of females, with possible underestimation of clonal diversity. Baseline testing showed seropositivity in only a handful of AZD1222 recipients. Vaccination with two AZD1222 doses was followed by a rise in Spike-specific TCR breadth and depth.

This CDR3 has 15 amino acids. Trimming took off 6 bases at V and 6 bases at J, with 15 bases between the two ends. Germline CDR1 and CDR2: SNHLY and FYNNEI. Libraries were prepared by immunoSEQ multiplex PCR; TCRdb keeps only in-frame clonotypes and omits some of them. Of more than 95,000 clones listed, 88% were seen once; the top ten hold approximately 4%. In regard to this clone: Its matching antigen is unknown.

J is TRBJ1-6 and V is TRBV2, with a possible D match to TRBD1 (6 bases). The sample consisted of peripheral blood, taken on day 0 of AZD1222 vaccination. The receptor comes from an adult in good health. The CDR3 is CASSKGQIFNSPLHF. The CDR3 DNA follows: TGTGCCAGCAGCAAGGGACAAATTTTTAATTCACCCCTCCACTTT.